These 18 T cell receptor beta chains were sequenced from one sample in a study of T cells in Graves' hyperthyroidism and ophthalmopathy (dated by TCRdb to the late 2010s). Libraries came from multiplex PCR. TCRdb names Illumina HiSeq 2000 as the instrument used. The TCR beta CDR3 regions were amplified from RNA transcripts. The first round of RT-PCR for the TCR CDR3 was performed with the HTBI primer set and the Qiagen OneStep RT-PCR kit. TCRdb passed the public sequencing reads through fastp at Q25 and MiXCR, retaining productive beta sequences. Identical CDR3 proteins give one entry, which carries the most common genes and DNA. This sample holds a few hundred thousand distinct CDR3 sequences; about half were observed only once. More than 7% of the sample lies in the top ten. Material for sequencing was peripheral blood or thyroid tissue (not recorded which). Receptors were obtained from a woman aged 18-29 years with Graves' hyperthyroidism.

A single count supports this clonotype. A much more abundant neighbour one base away suggests this may be a read error. V and J are TRBV10-3 and TRBJ1-1, with 9 bases aligning to TRBD1. Looked up from germline, CDR1 is ENHRY and CDR2 is SYGVKD. The trim removed 4 bases at V and 3 bases at J, leaving 6 bases unmatched. The CDR3 runs 15 residues. The CDR3 here is CAISASTGGYTEAFF. CDR3 in DNA: TGTGCCATCAGTGCCTCGACAGGGGGATACACTGAAGCTTTCTTT.

This chain uses TRBV7-9 with TRBJ2-5; TRBD2 matches 14 bases. The junction had 5 bases not matched to a gene; V was cut back by 6 bases and J by 2 bases. The CDR3 is 16 residues long. The germline CDR1 and CDR2 sequences are SEHNR and FQNEAQ (reference sequence). CDR3 sequence: CASRRGLAGDQETQYF. Here the CDR3 DNA reads TGTGCCAGCAGACGGGGACTAGCGGGAGATCAAGAGACCCAGTACTTC.

The rearrangement joins TRBV9 to TRBJ2-1, with TRBD2 matching over 8 bases. The CDR3 contains 15 residues. Germline trimming cut 0 bases from V and 5 bases from J; bases unmatched to any gene: 4. CDR1 and CDR2 (germline): SGDLS, YYNGEE. This CDR3 is CASSVVSGVNNEQFF. CDR3 coding DNA: TGTGCCAGCAGCGTAGTTAGCGGGGTAAACAATGAGCAGTTCTTC.

J is TRBJ1-4 and V is TRBV20-1; possible D gene TRBD1, 6 bases. Trimming took off 1 base at V and 10 bases at J, with 10 bases between the two ends. CDR1 and CDR2 (germline): DFQATT, SNEGSKA (reference sequence). This CDR3 contains 12 residues. The CDR3 DNA is TGCAGTGCTAGAGCCAGGGGAGGAAAACTGTTTTTT. As protein: CSARARGGKLFF.

This clonotype has ten or more counts. The chain recombines TRBV28 with TRBJ2-7; TRBD1 agrees at 12 bases. The trim removed 6 bases at V and 4 bases at J, leaving 13 bases unmatched. CDR3 length equals 17 residues. Germline V gene data show CDR1 as MDHEN and CDR2 as SYDVKM. CDR3 residues: CASSQERRDRGRYEQYF. CDR3 nucleotides: TGTGCCAGCAGCCAAGAACGCCGGGACAGGGGGCGTTACGAGCAGTACTTC.

J is TRBJ1-2 and V is TRBV15; TRBD1 matches 8 bases. CDR3 length: 14 amino acids. J was trimmed by 1 base and V by 8 bases; bases with no gene match: 6. CDR1 and CDR2 from the germline V gene are LNHNV and YYDKDF (reference sequence). The CDR3 here is CATGGQANNYGYTF. In nucleotides, the CDR3 is TGTGCCACCGGGGGACAGGCCAATAACTATGGCTACACCTTC. Variable domain in full (rest from reference TRBV15 and TRBJ1-2): DAMVIQNPRYQVTQFGKPVTLSCSQTLNHNVMYWYQQKSSQAPKLLFHYYDKDFNNEADTPDNFQSRRPNTSFCFLDIRSPGLGDTAMYLCATGGQANNYGYTFGSGTRLTVV.

The table lists this clonotype with a count of one. The chain carries TRBV2 and TRBJ1-2, with unresolved D. The germline V gene has CDR1 SNHLY and CDR2 FYNNEI. The CDR3 spans 14 residues. Trimming took 6 bases from V and 2 from J, leaving 13 bases between them. This CDR3 is CASSLGRENYGYTF. For the CDR3, the DNA is TGTGCCAGCAGCTTAGGGCGGGAGAACTATGGCTACACCTTC.

In this sample, this clonotype turned up a few times. At one of its ends the junction is not consistent with the germline gene, which may arise from a read error. CDR3 amino acids: CASSLNSGRATGELFF. CDR3 DNA sequence: TGTGCCAGCAGCTTAAATAGCGGGAGGGCCACCGGAGAGCTGTTTTTT. The chain links TRBV11-2 to TRBJ2-2; TRBD2 matches at 11 bases. The CDR3 is 16 residues long. Germline CDR1 SGHAT, CDR2 FQNNGV.

This clonotype was counted ten times or more. The chain joins TRBV5-4 to TRBJ2-5; a weak D match, TRBD2 (5 bases). Trimming left V 0 bases short and J 2 bases short, with 11 bases between. Germline CDR1 and CDR2: SGHNT and YYREEE (reference sequence). The CDR3 runs to 15 residues. The CDR3 sequence: CASSLAGLEQETQYF. CDR3 in DNA: TGTGCCAGCAGCTTGGCTGGACTGGAACAAGAGACCCAGTACTTC. Looking up the rest from reference TRBV5-4 and TRBJ2-5 gives the full variable domain: ETGVTQSPTHLIKTRGQQVTLRCSSQSGHNTVSWYQQALGQGPQFIFQYYREEENGRGNFPPRFSGLQFPNYSSELNVNALELDDSALYLCASSLAGLEQETQYFGPGTRLLVL.

This chain uses TRBV20-1 with TRBJ2-1; 11 bases line up with TRBD2. This CDR3 is 14 amino acids long. Germline values: CDR1 DFQATT, CDR2 SNEGSKA (reference sequence). Germline trimming cut 6 bases from V and 4 bases from J; bases unmatched to any gene: 5. DNA for the CDR3: TGCAGTGCAAAAAGGACTAGCGGGTACAATGAGCAGTTCTTC. Amino acids: CSAKRTSGYNEQFF.

This sequence joins TRBV10-3 and TRBJ2-3; 9 bases are shared with TRBD2. After removal of 8 bases from V and 2 bases from J, the junction contained 8 bases not matched to a gene. The CDR3 totals 15 residues. Germline V gene data show CDR1 as ENHRY and CDR2 as SYGVKD. CDR3 in amino acids: CAIARTSVTTDTQYF. CDR3 DNA sequence: TGTGCCATCGCGAGGACTAGCGTGACCACAGATACGCAGTATTTT.

This clonotype has a count of ten or more. V usage is TRBV14 and J usage is TRBJ2-5, with 7 nucleotides matching TRBD1. The CDR3 covers 17 residues. Looked up from germline, CDR1 is SGHDN and CDR2 is FVKESK. V dropped 3 bases and J dropped 0; count of bases not matched to a gene: 10. The CDR3 here is CASSHSWTGKYQETQYF. The DNA for the CDR3 is TGTGCCAGCAGCCACAGTTGGACAGGAAAGTACCAAGAGACCCAGTACTTC.

Concerning this clonotype: With a much larger clone just one base away, this may be a read error. The chain couples TRBV6-6 to TRBJ1-5; 9 bases are shared with TRBD1. Germline CDR1 reads MNHNY; CDR2 reads SVGAGI (reference sequence). The CDR3 is 13 amino acids. As DNA, the CDR3 is TGTGCCAGCGGACAGGGGATCAATCAGCCCCGGCATTTT. Translating it yields CASGQGINQPRHF.

This clonotype was recorded only once. This may be a read error: a much more frequent sequence differs by one nucleotide. This is likely a read error, given that the CDR3 carries no conserved phenylalanine or tryptophan at its end. The rearrangement links TRBV7-8 to TRBJ2-7; TRBD2 agrees at 11 bases. Trimming took 4 bases from V and 2 from J; bases not matched to a gene: 7. Germline CDR1 and CDR2: SGHVS and FQNEAQ. This CDR3 spans 16 amino acids. CDR3: CASSSLAGGGTYEQYL. For the CDR3, the DNA is TGTGCCAGCAGCTCCCTAGCGGGAGGAGGGACCTACGAGCAGTACCTC.

Ten or more counts support this clonotype. The V call is TRBV24-1, the J call TRBJ1-1, with D possibly being TRBD1 (5 bases). Per the germline V gene, CDR1 is KGHDR and CDR2 is SFDVKD. V was shortened by 6 bases and J by 0 bases, with 19 bases between the two germline ends. The CDR3 is made up of 17 amino acids. CDR3 amino acids: CATSSGHQGLMNTEAFF. CDR3 coding DNA: TGTGCCACCAGTTCAGGGCATCAAGGTCTGATGAACACTGAAGCTTTCTTT.

Only a few counts were recorded for this clonotype. This rearrangement joins TRBV20-1 to TRBJ2-3; D is uncertain. V lost 2 bases, J lost 4 bases, and 16 bases lay in between. This CDR3 spans 15 amino acids. Germline-derived CDR1 and CDR2 are DFQATT and SNEGSKA (reference sequence). The CDR3 sequence is CSARSATEYSDTQYF. The CDR3 nucleotides are TGCAGTGCTAGATCGGCGACTGAATATTCAGATACGCAGTATTTT.

In this sample, this clonotype turned up many times. This chain joins TRBV6-6 and TRBJ2-7; no definite D call. The germline CDR1 and CDR2 sequences are MNHNY and SVGAGI (reference sequence). CDR3 length equals 12 residues. Trimming removed 0 bases from V and 5 bases from J, with 5 bases in between. CDR3 nucleotides: TGTGCCAGCAGTTACTCGTGGGACGAGCAGTACTTC. Protein sequence: CASSYSWDEQYF.

The rearrangement uses TRBV20-1 and TRBJ2-2; 13 bases match TRBD2. Germline CDR1 is DFQATT and CDR2 is SNEGSKA (reference sequence). The CDR3 length is 15 residues. Trimming at V came to 4 bases and at J to 11 bases, leaving 10 bases not matched to a gene. The CDR3 DNA is TGCAGTGCTATAAGGACTAGCGGGAGACGGAATGAGCTGTTTTTT. Its translation: CSAIRTSGRRNELFF.